This T cell receptor beta chain was found in a study of CD8 T cells in Susac syndrome. The patients with Susac syndrome were individuals who fulfilled the recently defined diagnostic criteria for disease that was either definite or probable. Negative isolation was applied to CD8+ and CD4+ T cells, and FACS enrichment was applied to TEMRA cells. This CDR3 spans 13 amino acids. Germline CDR1 is DFQATT and CDR2 is SNEGSKA (reference sequence). V lost 3 bases, J lost 5 bases, and 4 bases stayed unmatched. RNA in amounts of roughly 0.5 to 1 ug was reverse transcribed with random hexamers. TCRdb fed the immunoSEQ multiplex PCR reads into MiXCR, producing one record per CDR3 protein. Here the sample spans 120,000 or so distinct CDR3 sequences, just over 95% being singletons.

This TCR derives from a human donor with Susac syndrome. The sequenced sample consisted of CD4+ T cells from PBMCs. The V and J genes are TRBV20-1 and TRBJ2-1, with 7 bases aligning to TRBD2. CDR3: CSARGGWDNEQFF. CDR3 coding DNA: TGCAGTGCTAGGGGGGGGTGGGACAATGAGCAGTTCTTC.